Listed below are T cell receptor beta chains from one sample, sequenced in a study of cytomegalovirus exposure and HLA in healthy donors. The data were produced by immunoSEQ multiplex PCR, yet TCRdb's version contains in-frame clones alone and is incomplete. The sample consists of over 200,000 clones, under 90% of them appearing once. Sequenced sample: PBMCs. The receptors originated from a human donor in good health. Both conserved end residues are part of each CDR3. Fields, in order: clone size, V gene, J gene, D gene, CDR3 protein, CDR3 DNA. D genes are given only for firm matches. Only part of the rows carry a size: once, few, many, or a class if the clone is expanded.

clone size: NA
V gene: TRBV7-9
J gene: TRBJ2-1
D gene: NA
CDR3 protein: CASSPRGGNLYNEQFF
CDR3 DNA: TGTGCCAGCAGCCCAAGGGGCGGGAATCTATACAATGAGCAGTTCTTC

clone size: NA
V gene: TRBV29-1
J gene: TRBJ1-1
D gene: NA
CDR3 protein: CSGGRVGGTEAFF
CDR3 DNA: TGCAGTGGAGGGAGGGTTGGAGGCACTGAAGCTTTCTTT

clone size: NA
V gene: TRBV19
J gene: TRBJ2-7
D gene: TRBD1
CDR3 protein: CASRGQLVYEQYF
CDR3 DNA: TGTGCCAGTAGGGGACAGCTGGTATACGAGCAGTACTTC

clone size: NA
V gene: TRBV5-6
J gene: TRBJ2-1
D gene: TRBD1
CDR3 protein: CASSPTTGTVHNEQFF
CDR3 DNA: TGTGCCAGCAGCCCCACGACAGGGACGGTCCACAATGAGCAGTTCTTC

clone size: NA
V gene: TRBV5-1
J gene: TRBJ2-5
D gene: NA
CDR3 protein: CASSQTQGLARQETQYF
CDR3 DNA: TGCGCCAGCAGCCAGACCCAAGGCCTAGCGCGACAAGAGACCCAGTACTTC

clone size: once
V gene: TRBV5-1
J gene: TRBJ1-1
D gene: NA
CDR3 protein: CASSLGGGQDTEAFF
CDR3 DNA: TGCGCCAGCAGCTTGGGGGGCGGCCAGGACACTGAAGCTTTCTTT

clone size: NA
V gene: TRBV2
J gene: TRBJ2-3
D gene: TRBD2
CDR3 protein: CATRLAGVTDTQYF
CDR3 DNA: TGTGCCACCCGACTAGCGGGGGTCACAGATACGCAGTATTTT

clone size: NA
V gene: TRBV6-4
J gene: TRBJ2-1
D gene: TRBD1
CDR3 protein: CASSPDRGSYNEQFF
CDR3 DNA: TGTGCCAGCAGTCCCGACAGGGGTTCCTACAATGAGCAGTTCTTC

clone size: NA
V gene: TRBV14
J gene: TRBJ2-1
D gene: NA
CDR3 protein: CASSRKLWGVLGNEQFF
CDR3 DNA: TGTGCCAGCAGCCGCAAGTTATGGGGGGTCCTGGGCAATGAGCAGTTCTTC

clone size: NA
V gene: TRBV5-1
J gene: TRBJ2-5
D gene: TRBD2
CDR3 protein: CASSGTSETQYF
CDR3 DNA: TGCGCCAGCAGCGGGACTAGCGAGACCCAGTACTTC

clone size: NA
V gene: TRBV6-5
J gene: TRBJ1-5
D gene: TRBD1
CDR3 protein: CASRAYRGPGQPQHF
CDR3 DNA: TGTGCCAGCAGGGCGTACAGGGGGCCGGGGCAGCCCCAGCATTTT

clone size: NA
V gene: TRBV9
J gene: TRBJ2-7
D gene: NA
CDR3 protein: CASSVAGGLGEQYF
CDR3 DNA: TGTGCCAGCAGCGTAGCGGGGGGCCTTGGGGAGCAGTACTTC

clone size: NA
V gene: TRBV10-1
J gene: TRBJ2-7
D gene: NA
CDR3 protein: CASSMRGSYEQYF
CDR3 DNA: TGCGCCAGCAGCATGCGGGGTTCCTACGAGCAGTACTTC

clone size: NA
V gene: TRBV7-2
J gene: TRBJ2-7
D gene: NA
CDR3 protein: CASSLVFEQYF
CDR3 DNA: TGTGCCAGCAGCTTAGTCTTCGAGCAGTACTTC

clone size: NA
V gene: TRBV7-8
J gene: TRBJ1-5
D gene: TRBD1
CDR3 protein: CASSRRQGQLNQPQHF
CDR3 DNA: TGTGCCAGCAGCCGACGACAGGGACAACTCAATCAGCCCCAGCATTTT

clone size: NA
V gene: TRBV7-3
J gene: TRBJ2-3
D gene: TRBD1
CDR3 protein: CASSLSIQGADTQYF
CDR3 DNA: TGTGCCAGCAGCTTAAGTATACAGGGGGCAGATACGCAGTATTTT

clone size: NA
V gene: TRBV5-1
J gene: TRBJ1-4
D gene: NA
CDR3 protein: CASRLRATNEKLFF
CDR3 DNA: TGCGCCAGCAGATTGCGAGCAACTAATGAAAAACTGTTTTTT

clone size: NA
V gene: TRBV7-8
J gene: TRBJ2-7
D gene: TRBD1
CDR3 protein: CASSPEGLTGLYEQYF
CDR3 DNA: TGTGCCAGCAGCCCAGAAGGGTTGACAGGGCTCTACGAGCAGTACTTC

clone size: NA
V gene: TRBV7-7
J gene: TRBJ2-2
D gene: TRBD1
CDR3 protein: CASSLDRAGELFF
CDR3 DNA: TGTGCTAGCAGCTTAGACAGGGCCGGGGAGCTGTTTTTT

clone size: NA
V gene: TRBV4-3
J gene: TRBJ1-2
D gene: TRBD1
CDR3 protein: CASSQERQGPHYGYTF
CDR3 DNA: TGCGCCAGCAGCCAAGAGCGACAGGGGCCGCACTATGGCTACACCTTC

clone size: NA
V gene: TRBV11-2
J gene: TRBJ2-3
D gene: TRBD2
CDR3 protein: CASSLFKLLLAGDTQYF
CDR3 DNA: TGTGCCAGCAGCTTATTTAAGCTCCTGTTAGCGGGAGATACGCAGTATTTT

clone size: NA
V gene: TRBV29-1
J gene: TRBJ1-3
D gene: NA
CDR3 protein: CSVEGVRGSGNTIYF
CDR3 DNA: TGCAGCGTTGAAGGGGTGCGGGGCTCTGGAAACACCATATATTTT

clone size: NA
V gene: TRBV25-1
J gene: TRBJ1-1
D gene: TRBD1
CDR3 protein: CASSGLQDRDLNTEAFF
CDR3 DNA: TGTGCCAGCAGTGGCCTCCAAGACAGGGATCTAAACACTGAAGCTTTCTTT

clone size: few
V gene: TRBV5-4
J gene: TRBJ2-5
D gene: TRBD2
CDR3 protein: CASSPGLAKETQYF
CDR3 DNA: TGTGCCAGCAGCCCCGGACTAGCGAAAGAGACCCAGTACTTC

clone size: NA
V gene: TRBV7-9
J gene: TRBJ1-4
D gene: TRBD1
CDR3 protein: CASSSQGVLDLLFF
CDR3 DNA: TGTGCCAGCAGCTCACAGGGGGTCCTCGACCTTCTGTTTTTT

clone size: NA
V gene: TRBV7-9
J gene: TRBJ2-7
D gene: NA
CDR3 protein: CASSRGTNYEQYF
CDR3 DNA: TGTGCCAGCAGCCGGGGGACCAACTACGAGCAGTACTTC

clone size: NA
V gene: TRBV21-1
J gene: TRBJ2-7
D gene: NA
CDR3 protein: CASSRRMGRGLYF
CDR3 DNA: TGTGCCAGCAGCAGACGAATGGGGCGAGGTTTGTACTTC

clone size: once
V gene: TRBV7-9
J gene: TRBJ2-7
D gene: NA
CDR3 protein: CASSSPRVSYEQYF
CDR3 DNA: TGTGCCAGCAGCTCCCCCAGGGTTTCCTACGAGCAGTACTTC

clone size: NA
V gene: TRBV4-1
J gene: TRBJ2-3
D gene: NA
CDR3 protein: CASSPTGDTQYF
CDR3 DNA: TGCGCCAGCAGCCCAACAGGGGATACGCAGTATTTT

clone size: NA
V gene: TRBV6-1
J gene: TRBJ2-2
D gene: TRBD2
CDR3 protein: CASSESAGVPGELFF
CDR3 DNA: TGTGCCAGCAGTGAATCGGCGGGAGTCCCCGGGGAGCTGTTTTTT

clone size: NA
V gene: TRBV6-1
J gene: TRBJ2-1
D gene: NA
CDR3 protein: CASSEGLDWEQFF
CDR3 DNA: TGTGCCAGCAGTGAAGGTCTGGACTGGGAGCAGTTCTTC

clone size: NA
V gene: TRBV19
J gene: TRBJ1-4
D gene: NA
CDR3 protein: CASRSSGSNEKLFF
CDR3 DNA: TGTGCCAGTAGGTCGTCAGGTTCGAATGAAAAACTGTTTTTT

clone size: NA
V gene: TRBV18
J gene: TRBJ2-7
D gene: NA
CDR3 protein: CASSPLRTDTYEQYF
CDR3 DNA: TGTGCCAGCTCACCACTGAGAACCGATACCTACGAGCAGTACTTC

clone size: NA
V gene: TRBV6-5
J gene: TRBJ1-2
D gene: NA
CDR3 protein: CASSYTQGGIDYGYTF
CDR3 DNA: TGTGCCAGCAGTTACACACAGGGTGGTATAGACTATGGCTACACCTTC

clone size: NA
V gene: TRBV7-2
J gene: TRBJ1-4
D gene: NA
CDR3 protein: CASSFAGNEKLFF
CDR3 DNA: TGTGCCAGCAGCTTTGCAGGGAATGAAAAACTGTTTTTT

clone size: NA
V gene: TRBV20-1
J gene: TRBJ2-7
D gene: NA
CDR3 protein: CSALQTYEQYF
CDR3 DNA: TGCAGTGCTTTACAGACCTACGAGCAGTACTTC

clone size: NA
V gene: TRBV7-2
J gene: TRBJ1-1
D gene: TRBD1
CDR3 protein: CASSLGRGQGNTEAFF
CDR3 DNA: TGTGCCAGCAGCTTGGGCAGGGGGCAAGGGAACACTGAAGCTTTCTTT

clone size: NA
V gene: TRBV4-1
J gene: TRBJ2-2
D gene: TRBD1
CDR3 protein: CASSQVQGTGELFF
CDR3 DNA: TGCGCCAGCAGCCAAGTACAGGGGACCGGGGAGCTGTTTTTT

clone size: once
V gene: TRBV30
J gene: TRBJ1-4
D gene: NA
CDR3 protein: CAWSVQQFATNEKLFF
CDR3 DNA: TGTGCCTGGAGTGTACAACAATTTGCAACTAATGAAAAACTGTTTTTT

clone size: once
V gene: TRBV4-2
J gene: TRBJ2-7
D gene: TRBD2
CDR3 protein: CASSQPGGSYEQYF
CDR3 DNA: TGTGCCAGCAGCCAACCGGGAGGCTCCTACGAGCAGTACTTC

clone size: NA
V gene: TRBV25-1
J gene: TRBJ2-1
D gene: TRBD1
CDR3 protein: CAGTSGTGNEQFF
CDR3 DNA: TGTGCCGGAACCTCCGGGACAGGTAATGAGCAGTTCTTC

clone size: NA
V gene: TRBV7-8
J gene: TRBJ2-7
D gene: NA
CDR3 protein: CASSLSRFSYEQYF
CDR3 DNA: TGTGCCAGCAGCTTATCGCGGTTCTCCTACGAGCAGTACTTC

clone size: NA
V gene: TRBV19
J gene: TRBJ2-1
D gene: NA
CDR3 protein: CASSRLAGNEQFF
CDR3 DNA: TGTGCCAGTAGTAGACTTGCGGGCAATGAGCAGTTCTTC

clone size: NA
V gene: TRBV9
J gene: TRBJ2-5
D gene: NA
CDR3 protein: CASSPRAQGGRETQYF
CDR3 DNA: TGTGCCAGCAGCCCACGAGCTCAGGGGGGACGAGAGACCCAGTACTTC

clone size: NA
V gene: TRBV25-1
J gene: TRBJ2-7
D gene: NA
CDR3 protein: CASSEGGTYEQYF
CDR3 DNA: TGTGCCAGCAGTGAAGGGGGGACCTACGAGCAGTACTTC

clone size: NA
V gene: TRBV7-9
J gene: TRBJ2-2
D gene: TRBD2
CDR3 protein: CAGQLAGGTGELFF
CDR3 DNA: TGTGCCGGCCAACTAGCGGGAGGGACCGGGGAGCTGTTTTTT

clone size: few
V gene: TRBV10-2
J gene: TRBJ2-1
D gene: NA
CDR3 protein: CASSADYHSYNEQFF
CDR3 DNA: TGCGCCAGCAGTGCTGACTATCACTCCTACAATGAGCAGTTCTTC

clone size: once
V gene: TRBV28
J gene: TRBJ2-7
D gene: TRBD1
CDR3 protein: CASGPGQGTYEQYF
CDR3 DNA: TGTGCCAGCGGACCGGGACAGGGGACCTACGAGCAGTACTTC

clone size: NA
V gene: TRBV9
J gene: TRBJ2-5
D gene: TRBD1
CDR3 protein: CASSVGGGWETQYF
CDR3 DNA: TGTGCCAGCAGCGTAGGAGGGGGCTGGGAGACCCAGTACTTC

clone size: NA
V gene: TRBV11-2
J gene: TRBJ2-3
D gene: NA
CDR3 protein: CASSSAGPGADTQYF
CDR3 DNA: TGTGCCAGCAGCTCTGCGGGTCCCGGTGCAGATACGCAGTATTTT